This TCR beta chain was sequenced for a study of response to subunit inactivated influenza vaccine. Overall study results and limits: Each seasonal influenza vaccination recruits few new T cells, the authors suggested.

About this clonotype itself: Its antigen is not known.

TCRdb used MiXCR to reprocess the RT-PCR reads, holding one entry per CDR3 protein. The table records hundreds of thousands of distinct CDR3 sequences, about 14% of them present only once. The specimen was PBMCs from blood, collected less than 15 days before vaccination. This receptor was obtained from a man in his fifties who received an inactivated influenza vaccine.

CDR3 DNA: TGTGCCAGCAGTTTAAGAAACAGGGGCACAGAGACCCAGTACTTC. Translated, it gives CASSLRNRGTETQYF. The chain joins TRBV12-3 or TRBV12-4 to TRBJ2-5, with TRBD1 matching 7 bases. The CDR3 loop spans 15 amino acids. J was trimmed by 4 bases and V by 2 bases; bases with no gene match: 7.